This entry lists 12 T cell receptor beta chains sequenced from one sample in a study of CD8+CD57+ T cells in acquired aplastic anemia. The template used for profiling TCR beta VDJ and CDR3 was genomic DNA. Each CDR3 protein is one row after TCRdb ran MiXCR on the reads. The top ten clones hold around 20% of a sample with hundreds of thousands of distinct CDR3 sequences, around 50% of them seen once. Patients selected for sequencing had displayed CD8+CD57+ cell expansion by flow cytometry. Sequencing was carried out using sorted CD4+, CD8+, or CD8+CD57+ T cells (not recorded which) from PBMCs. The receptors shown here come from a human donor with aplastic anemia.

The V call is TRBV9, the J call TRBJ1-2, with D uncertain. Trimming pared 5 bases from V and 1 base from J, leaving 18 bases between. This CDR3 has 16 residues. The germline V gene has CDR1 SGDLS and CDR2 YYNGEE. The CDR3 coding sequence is TGTGCCAGCAGTCTAAGTCGGACTGATAATAACTATGGCTACACCTTC. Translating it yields CASSLSRTDNNYGYTF. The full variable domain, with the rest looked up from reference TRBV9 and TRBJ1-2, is DSGVTQTPKHLITATGQRVTLRCSPRSGDLSVYWYQQSLDQGLQFLIQYYNGEERAKGNILERFSAQQFPDLHSELNLSSLELGDSALYFCASSLSRTDNNYGYTFGSGTRLTVV.

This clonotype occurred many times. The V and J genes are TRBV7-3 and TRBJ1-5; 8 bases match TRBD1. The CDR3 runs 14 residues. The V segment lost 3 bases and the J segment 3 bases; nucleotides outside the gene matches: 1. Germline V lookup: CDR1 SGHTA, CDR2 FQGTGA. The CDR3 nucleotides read TGTGCCAGCAGCTTGACAGGGGACAATCAGCCCCAGCATTTT. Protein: CASSLTGDNQPQHF.

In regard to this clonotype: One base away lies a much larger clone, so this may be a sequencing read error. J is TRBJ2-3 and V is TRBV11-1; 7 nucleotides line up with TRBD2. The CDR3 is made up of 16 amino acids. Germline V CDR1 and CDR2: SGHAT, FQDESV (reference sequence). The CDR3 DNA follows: TGTGCCAGCGGCTTGACACTAGCGTCGGGCACAGATACGCAGTATTTT. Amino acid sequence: CASGLTLASGTDTQYF.

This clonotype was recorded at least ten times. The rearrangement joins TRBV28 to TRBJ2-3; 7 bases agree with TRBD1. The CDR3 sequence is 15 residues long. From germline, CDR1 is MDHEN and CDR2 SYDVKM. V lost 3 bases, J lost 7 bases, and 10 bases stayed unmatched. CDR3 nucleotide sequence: TGTGCCAGCAGTTTGACCGGGACAGCTAGTAATACGCAGTATTTT. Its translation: CASSLTGTASNTQYF.

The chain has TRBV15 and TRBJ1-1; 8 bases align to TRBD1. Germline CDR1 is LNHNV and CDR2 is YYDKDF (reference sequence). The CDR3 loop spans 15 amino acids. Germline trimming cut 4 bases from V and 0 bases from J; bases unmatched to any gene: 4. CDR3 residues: CATSKGQGLNTEAFF. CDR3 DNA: TGTGCCACCAGCAAAGGACAGGGTTTGAACACTGAAGCTTTCTTT. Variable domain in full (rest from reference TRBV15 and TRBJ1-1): DAMVIQNPRYQVTQFGKPVTLSCSQTLNHNVMYWYQQKSSQAPKLLFHYYDKDFNNEADTPDNFQSRRPNTSFCFLDIRSPGLGDTAMYLCATSKGQGLNTEAFFGQGTRLTVV.

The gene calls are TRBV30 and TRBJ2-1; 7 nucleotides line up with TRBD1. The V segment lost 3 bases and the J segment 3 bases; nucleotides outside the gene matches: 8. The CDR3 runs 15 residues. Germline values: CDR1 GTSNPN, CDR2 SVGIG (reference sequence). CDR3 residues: CAWRKTGTLYNEQFF. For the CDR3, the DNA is TGTGCCTGGAGGAAGACAGGGACCCTCTACAATGAGCAGTTCTTC.

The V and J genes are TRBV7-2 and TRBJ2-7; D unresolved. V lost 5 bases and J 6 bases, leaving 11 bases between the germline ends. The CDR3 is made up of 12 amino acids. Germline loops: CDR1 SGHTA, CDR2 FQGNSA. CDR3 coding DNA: TGTGCCAGCAGCGAAGGACGCGTCGAGCAGTACTTC. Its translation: CASSEGRVEQYF.

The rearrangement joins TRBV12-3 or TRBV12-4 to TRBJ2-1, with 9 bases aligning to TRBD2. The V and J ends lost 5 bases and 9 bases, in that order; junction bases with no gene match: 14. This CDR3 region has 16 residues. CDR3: CASSPRGGGAIGEQFF. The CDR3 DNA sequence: TGTGCCAGCAGTCCACGTGGCGGGGGGGCCATCGGTGAGCAGTTCTTC.

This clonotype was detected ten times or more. As DNA, the CDR3 is TGTGCCAGTAGTATCGGGGATTACGCTGCCTCCTATGGCTACACCTTC. Translated, it gives CASSIGDYAASYGYTF. The genes are TRBV19 and TRBJ1-2, with unresolved D. Germline lookup yields CDR1 LNHDA and CDR2 SQIVND (reference sequence). V dropped 3 bases and J dropped 4 bases, with 18 bases sitting between them. The CDR3 runs to 16 residues.

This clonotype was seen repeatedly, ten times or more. The CDR3 is CSAFSSRLRAGELFF. CDR3 DNA: TGCAGTGCTTTCTCTTCGCGGCTGAGGGCCGGGGAGCTGTTTTTT. This chain links TRBV20-1 with TRBJ2-2, with D perhaps TRBD2 (5 bases). With 5 bases removed from V and 6 bases from J, the gap between germline ends came to 19 bases. The germline V gene encodes CDR1 DFQATT and CDR2 SNEGSKA (reference sequence). The CDR3 loop spans 15 amino acids.

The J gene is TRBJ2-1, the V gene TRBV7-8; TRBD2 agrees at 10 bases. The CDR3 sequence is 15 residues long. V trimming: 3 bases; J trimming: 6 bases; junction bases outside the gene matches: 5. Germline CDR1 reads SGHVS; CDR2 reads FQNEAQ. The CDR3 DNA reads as TGTGCCAGCAGCTTTAGGCTAGCGGGGGTCAATGAGCAGTTCTTC. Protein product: CASSFRLAGVNEQFF.

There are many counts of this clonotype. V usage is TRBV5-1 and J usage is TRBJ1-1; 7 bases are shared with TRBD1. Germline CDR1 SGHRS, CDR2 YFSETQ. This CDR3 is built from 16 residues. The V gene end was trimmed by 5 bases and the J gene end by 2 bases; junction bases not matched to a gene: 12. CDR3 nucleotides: TGCGCCAGCAGACCCCCAACAGGGGATGTCAACACTGAAGCTTTCTTT. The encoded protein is CASRPPTGDVNTEAFF.